The 2 T cell receptor beta chains below come from one sample, sequenced in a study of blood T cell repertoires in COVID-19. Libraries were prepared by immunoSEQ multiplex PCR; TCRdb keeps only in-frame clonotypes and omits some of them. The sample has a few hundred thousand clones; more than 70% are singletons. The sample was peripheral blood. The receptors here all came from a young man who had recovered from COVID-19.

The chain employs TRBV7-9 and TRBJ2-3, with D maybe TRBD2 (7 bases). This CDR3 is built from 17 residues. CDR1 and CDR2 from the germline V gene are SEHNR and FQNEAQ (reference sequence). Trimming pared 5 bases from V and 4 bases from J, leaving 22 bases between. The CDR3 DNA reads TGTGCCAGCAGCCCCCCCCTTTTTGCGGGGGCCGCAGATACGCAGTATTTT. This sequence encodes CASSPPLFAGAADTQYF. Complete variable domain (other parts from reference TRBV7-9 and TRBJ2-3): DTGVSQNPRHKITKRGQNVTFRCDPISEHNRLYWYRQTLGQGPEFLTYFQNEAQLEKSRLLSDRFSAERPKGSFSTLEIQRTEQGDSAMYLCASSPPLFAGAADTQYFGPGTRLTVL.

This sequence joins TRBV19 and TRBJ2-7; the match to TRBD1 covers 9 bases. Germline CDR1 is LNHDA and CDR2 is SQIVND (reference sequence). V was pared by 5 bases and J by 5 bases, with 4 bases of the junction left unmatched. This CDR3 has 13 residues. CDR3 sequence reads: CASSRQGGNEQYF. The CDR3 nucleotides read TGTGCCAGTAGTCGACAGGGGGGCAACGAGCAGTACTTC.